This is a list of T cell receptor beta chains from one sample in a study of T cell repertoires in cytomegalovirus infection. TCRdb passed the reads through MiXCR, listing each CDR3 protein once. The table lists roughly 300,000 distinct CDR3 sequences, 9% to 9.5% of them singletons. Sequenced material: PBMCs. The receptors were gathered from a human donor in good health (CMV status not recorded). Some clones in this sample may be carry-over from other donors' samples. Both conserved end residues are part of each CDR3. A D gene is named only where the DNA matches it firmly. Size values are once, few and many counts, or a class for expanded clones, and some rows have none.

j_call d_call v_call clone_size cdr3_aa cdr3_nt
TRBJ1-2 . TRBV4-1 few CASSPEVVRSRGYTF TGCGCCAGCAGCCCCGAAGTAGTGAGAAGTCGTGGCTACACCTTC
TRBJ2-3 . TRBV20-1 once CSSGHRDTQYF TGCAGTTCTGGACATAGAGATACGCAGTATTTT
TRBJ1-5 . TRBV7-9 few CASSLDRSYGSQPQHF TGTGCCAGCAGCTTAGACAGGTCATACGGCAGTCAGCCCCAGCATTTT
TRBJ1-5 . TRBV24-1 few CATSEGRNQPQHF TGTGCCACCAGTGAGGGCCGAAATCAGCCCCAGCATTTT
TRBJ2-5 . TRBV7-6 many CASSLGTRRDDQYF TGTGCCAGCAGCTTAGGAACCCGGAGGGATGACCAGTACTTC
TRBJ2-3 TRBD2 TRBV7-3 many CASSPTSGRPDTQYF TGTGCCAGCAGCCCGACTAGCGGGAGGCCAGATACGCAGTATTTT
TRBJ2-7 . TRBV4-1 . CASSQDQYRLYEQYF TGCGCCAGCAGCCAAGATCAATACCGGCTCTACGAGCAGTACTTC
TRBJ2-2 . TRBV2 . CASRGGPGELFF TGTGCCAGCAGAGGAGGGCCCGGGGAGCTGTTTTTT
TRBJ2-7 TRBD2 TRBV7-2 many CASSLAGTSGYEQYF TGTGCCAGCAGCTTAGCTGGGACTAGTGGTTACGAGCAGTACTTC
TRBJ1-6 TRBD1 TRBV2 . CASKLTGTGGSPLHF TGTGCCAGCAAACTTACCGGGACAGGGGGTTCACCCCTCCACTTT
TRBJ2-5 . TRBV15 . CATSRDQGVVAQTQYF TGTGCCACCAGCAGAGATCAGGGAGTGGTGGCGCAGACCCAGTACTTC
TRBJ2-7 TRBD1 TRBV12-3/TRBV12-4 few CASTLTGGGSYEQYF TGTGCCAGCACCTTGACAGGGGGGGGGTCCTACGAGCAGTACTTC
TRBJ1-2 . TRBV2 . CASKSIIKGKSGYGYTF TGTGCCAGCAAGAGCATAATCAAGGGAAAATCTGGATATGGCTACACCTTC
TRBJ1-2 . TRBV7-2 many CASSFYEDENGYTF TGTGCCAGCAGCTTTTACGAGGATGAGAATGGCTACACCTTC
TRBJ2-1 . TRBV20-1 many CSASHRGNNEQFF TGCAGTGCTAGTCACCGGGGGAACAATGAGCAGTTCTTC
TRBJ2-7 TRBD1 TRBV29-1 few CSAGQGGEQYF TGCAGCGCGGGACAGGGAGGAGAGCAGTACTTC
TRBJ2-7 TRBD1 TRBV30 . CAWNIGQGGYEQYF TGTGCCTGGAATATCGGACAGGGGGGCTACGAGCAGTACTTC
TRBJ1-4 TRBD1 TRBV28 . CASSTGQALLNEKLFF TGTGCCAGCAGCACCGGACAGGCCTTGCTTAATGAAAAACTGTTTTTT
TRBJ1-2 TRBD1 TRBV6-6 . CASSSPDRDYGYTF TGTGCCAGCAGTTCCCCGGACAGGGACTATGGCTACACCTTC
TRBJ1-5 . TRBV20-1 few CSASRGGGPQHF TGCAGTGCTAGCAGGGGTGGTGGGCCCCAGCATTTT
TRBJ1-5 . TRBV12-3/TRBV12-4 many CASSLGLGGIRQPQHF TGTGCCAGCAGTTTAGGATTGGGAGGAATTCGACAGCCCCAGCATTTT
TRBJ1-1 TRBD1 TRBV12-3/TRBV12-4 few CASRPTGGVNTEAFF TGTGCCAGCAGGCCGACAGGGGGCGTGAACACTGAAGCTTTCTTT
TRBJ1-2 TRBD1 TRBV7-6 . CASSRTGTGGNGYTF TGTGCCAGCAGCCGAACCGGGACAGGGGGGAATGGCTACACCTTC
TRBJ2-1 TRBD1 TRBV6-6 few CASSLEGGLSSYNEQFF TGTGCCAGCAGTTTGGAAGGGGGCCTTAGCTCCTACAATGAGCAGTTCTTC
TRBJ1-1 . TRBV7-9 many CASSPHLKGFDTEAFF TGTGCCAGCAGCCCGCACTTAAAGGGGTTTGACACTGAAGCTTTCTTT
TRBJ1-3 TRBD1 TRBV29-1 few CSVTTGAGNTIYF TGCAGCGTGACGACAGGGGCTGGAAACACCATATATTTT
TRBJ1-1 . TRBV28 . CASSPGIPESAFF TGTGCCAGCAGTCCAGGGATACCCGAGTCAGCTTTCTTT
TRBJ1-1 TRBD1 TRBV24-1 . CATEGQGNTEAFF TGTGCCACCGAGGGACAGGGGAACACTGAAGCTTTCTTT
TRBJ2-2 . TRBV12-3/TRBV12-4 many CASSLKSNGELFF TGTGCCAGCAGTTTAAAGTCAAACGGGGAGCTGTTTTTT
TRBJ1-2 TRBD1 TRBV4-2 few CASSQDWGTGANYGYTF TGTGCCAGCAGCCAAGATTGGGGAACAGGGGCGAACTATGGCTACACCTTC
TRBJ1-5 . TRBV7-8 many CASSLKIRKGNQPQHF TGTGCCAGCAGCTTAAAAATCCGCAAGGGGAATCAGCCCCAGCATTTT
TRBJ2-7 . TRBV2 . CASSAQGIRYEQYF TGTGCCAGCAGTGCGCAGGGGATTAGGTACGAGCAGTACTTC
TRBJ2-1 TRBD1 TRBV7-8 few CASSSDRVYNEQFF TGTGCCAGCAGCTCCGACAGGGTATACAATGAGCAGTTCTTC
TRBJ2-3 . TRBV7-2 many CASSLGGISADTQYF TGTGCCAGCAGCTTAGGGGGTATAAGCGCAGATACGCAGTATTTT
TRBJ2-1 . TRBV14 . CASSLQPNEQFF TGTGCCAGCAGCCTACAGCCGAATGAGCAGTTCTTC
TRBJ1-5 TRBD1 TRBV11-1 . CASSTPGTGNFSNQPQHF TGTGCCAGCAGCACACCCGGGACAGGGAATTTTAGCAATCAGCCCCAGCATTTT
TRBJ1-2 . TRBV6-5 . CASSSWEQGGYTF TGTGCCAGCAGTTCCTGGGAGCAGGGCGGCTACACCTTC
TRBJ2-1 . TRBV7-2 . CASSSGRDEQFF TGTGCCAGCAGCTCCGGGCGGGATGAGCAGTTCTTC
TRBJ1-5 . TRBV10-2 few CAGGGLNNQPQHF TGCGCCGGGGGGGGGCTGAACAATCAGCCCCAGCATTTT
TRBJ2-5 TRBD1 TRBV28 many CASSLTGTGPRETQYF TGTGCCAGCAGCCTGACCGGGACAGGGCCTAGAGAGACCCAGTACTTC